Below, one T cell receptor beta chain is given with its context. This entry comes from a study of CD8 T cells in Susac syndrome. An input of roughly 0.5 to 1 ug of RNA was subjected to reverse transcription using random hexamers. Each CDR3 protein is one row after TCRdb ran MiXCR on the immunoSEQ multiplex PCR reads. The repertoire has 80,000 to 95,000 distinct CDR3 sequences, 94% of them found once; the top ten carry under 1%. The CDR3 is 16 amino acids. Losses at the gene ends were 1 base for V and 6 bases for J; bases not matched to a gene: 9. The genes are TRBV12-3 or TRBV12-4 and TRBJ2-7; 10 bases fit TRBD1. The source is a human donor with Susac syndrome. The sequenced material came from CD8+ T cells from PBMCs. In DNA, the CDR3 is TGTGCCAGCAGTTTAGGGGACAGGGGCGGAACGGGCGAGCAGTACTTC. It encodes CASSLGDRGGTGEQYF.